This TCR beta chain was profiled in a study of CD8 T cells in ankylosing spondylitis. Study results and limitations: Significant enrichment of disease-linked clones was reported in matched ankylosing spondylitis synovial fluid.

A quantitative 5'-RACE method, one with molecular barcodes, was used to make TCR beta libraries. MiXCR, applied by TCRdb to the 5' RACE reads, yields one record per CDR3 protein. Seen here are 200,000 to 250,000 distinct CDR3 sequences, about 10% observed once, and the top ten hold around a fifth. This clonotype came up many times. Antigen unknown. Sequenced input: blood, either unsorted or a sorted T cell fraction (not recorded which). The sequence derives from a male donor with ankylosing spondylitis or in good health (not recorded which).

The CDR3 bases are TGCAGTGCTAAACCCGGGACAGGGGAACGACCCCTCCACTTT. Translated, it gives CSAKPGTGERPLHF. The chain recombines TRBV20-1 with TRBJ1-6; 10 nucleotides align to TRBD1. Germline CDR1 reads DFQATT; CDR2 reads SNEGSKA (reference sequence). The V gene end was trimmed by 4 bases and the J gene end by 12 bases; junction bases not matched to a gene: 9. This CDR3 spans 14 amino acids.